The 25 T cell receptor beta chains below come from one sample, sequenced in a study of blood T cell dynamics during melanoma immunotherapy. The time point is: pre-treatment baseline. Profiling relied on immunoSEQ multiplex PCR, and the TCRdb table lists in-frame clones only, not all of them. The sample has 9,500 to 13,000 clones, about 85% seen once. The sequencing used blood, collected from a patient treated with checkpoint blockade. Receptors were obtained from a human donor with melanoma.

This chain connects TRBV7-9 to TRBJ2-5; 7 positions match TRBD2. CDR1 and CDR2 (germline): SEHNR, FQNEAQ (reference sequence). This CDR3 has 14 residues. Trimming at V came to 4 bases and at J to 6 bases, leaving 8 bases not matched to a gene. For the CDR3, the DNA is TGTGCCAGCAGCTCGGTGGGGGGGACCAAGACCCAGTACTTC. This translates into CASSSVGGTKTQYF.

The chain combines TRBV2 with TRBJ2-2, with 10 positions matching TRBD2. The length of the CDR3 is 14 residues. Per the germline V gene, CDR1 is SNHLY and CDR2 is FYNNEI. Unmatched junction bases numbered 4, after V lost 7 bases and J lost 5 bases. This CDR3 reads CASILAGATGELFF. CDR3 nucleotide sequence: TGTGCCAGCATCCTAGCGGGGGCTACCGGGGAGCTGTTTTTT.

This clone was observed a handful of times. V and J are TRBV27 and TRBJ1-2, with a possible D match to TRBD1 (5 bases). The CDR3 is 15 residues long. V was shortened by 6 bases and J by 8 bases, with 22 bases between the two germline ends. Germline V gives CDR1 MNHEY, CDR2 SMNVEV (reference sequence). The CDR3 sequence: CASSPLEGLSWGYTF. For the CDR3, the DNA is TGTGCCAGCAGCCCACTTGAGGGGTTGAGTTGGGGCTACACCTTC.

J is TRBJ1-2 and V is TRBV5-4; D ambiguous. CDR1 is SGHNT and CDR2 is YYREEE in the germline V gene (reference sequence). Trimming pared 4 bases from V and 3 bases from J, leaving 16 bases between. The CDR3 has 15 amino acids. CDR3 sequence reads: CASSPLGVKDYGYTF. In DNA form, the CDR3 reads TGTGCCAGCAGCCCCTTGGGAGTAAAGGACTATGGCTACACCTTC.

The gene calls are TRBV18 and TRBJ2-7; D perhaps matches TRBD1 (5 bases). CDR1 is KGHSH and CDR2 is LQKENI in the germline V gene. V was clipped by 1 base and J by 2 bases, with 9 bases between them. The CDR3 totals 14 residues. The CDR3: CASSPQGMPYEQYF. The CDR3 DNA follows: TGTGCCAGCTCACCACAGGGGATGCCCTACGAGCAGTACTTC.

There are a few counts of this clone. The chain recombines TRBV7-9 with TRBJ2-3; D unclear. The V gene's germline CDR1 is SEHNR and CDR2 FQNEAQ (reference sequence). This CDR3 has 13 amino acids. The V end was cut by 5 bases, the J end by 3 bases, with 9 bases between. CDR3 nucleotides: TGTGCCAGCAGCGCCGGGTGGACAGATACGCAGTATTTT. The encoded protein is CASSAGWTDTQYF.

CDR3 nucleotide sequence: TGTGCCAGCAGGACGGAGAGCACAGATACGCAGTATTTT. Its protein product is CASRTESTDTQYF. The gene calls are TRBV6-6 and TRBJ2-3, with D uncertain. Germline CDR1 reads MNHNY; CDR2 reads SVGAGI (reference sequence). The CDR3 length is 13 residues. V lost 6 bases and J lost 0, with 7 bases in between.

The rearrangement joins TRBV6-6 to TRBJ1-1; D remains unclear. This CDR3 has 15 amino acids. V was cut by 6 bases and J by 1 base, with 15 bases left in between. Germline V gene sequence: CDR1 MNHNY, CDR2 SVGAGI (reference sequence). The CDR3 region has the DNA TGTGCCAGCAGGTCGTACAGAGGAGCGAACACTGAAGCTTTCTTT. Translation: CASRSYRGANTEAFF.

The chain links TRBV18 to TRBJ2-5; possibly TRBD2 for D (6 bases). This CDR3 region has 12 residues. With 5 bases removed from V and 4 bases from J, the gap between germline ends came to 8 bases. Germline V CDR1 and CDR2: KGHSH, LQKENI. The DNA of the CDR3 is TGTGCCAGCTCAATCGGGGGAGAGACCCAGTACTTC. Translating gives CASSIGGETQYF.

CDR3 region: CASSRGPGGDTQYF. CDR3 in DNA: TGCGCCAGCAGCCGGGGGCCGGGGGGAGATACGCAGTATTTT. V gene TRBV5-1 combines with J gene TRBJ2-3; tentatively, D is TRBD2 (7 bases). This CDR3 has 14 residues. CDR1 and CDR2 (germline): SGHRS, YFSETQ. Trimming stripped 4 bases from V and 5 bases from J, with 14 bases between.

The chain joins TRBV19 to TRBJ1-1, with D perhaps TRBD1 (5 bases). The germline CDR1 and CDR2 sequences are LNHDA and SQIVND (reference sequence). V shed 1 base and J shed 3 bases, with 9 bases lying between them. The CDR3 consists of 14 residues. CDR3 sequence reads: CASSIGQGYTEAFF. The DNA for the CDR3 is TGTGCCAGTAGTATAGGCCAGGGTTACACTGAAGCTTTCTTT.

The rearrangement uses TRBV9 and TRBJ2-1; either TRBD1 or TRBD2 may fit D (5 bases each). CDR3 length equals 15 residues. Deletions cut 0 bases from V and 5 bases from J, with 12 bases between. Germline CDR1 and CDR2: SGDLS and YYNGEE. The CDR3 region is CASSVAGGRNNEQFF. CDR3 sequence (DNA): TGTGCCAGCAGCGTAGCTGGGGGACGGAACAATGAGCAGTTCTTC.

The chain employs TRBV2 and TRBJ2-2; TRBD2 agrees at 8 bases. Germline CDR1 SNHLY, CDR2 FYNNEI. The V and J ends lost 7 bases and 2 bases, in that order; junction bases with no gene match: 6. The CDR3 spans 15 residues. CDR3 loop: CASTFTSGNTGELFF. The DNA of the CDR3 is TGTGCCAGCACCTTTACTAGCGGAAACACCGGGGAGCTGTTTTTT.

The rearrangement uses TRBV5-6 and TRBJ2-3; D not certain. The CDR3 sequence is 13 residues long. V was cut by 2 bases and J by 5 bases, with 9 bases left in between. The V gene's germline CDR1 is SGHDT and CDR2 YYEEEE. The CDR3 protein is CASSFGARDTQYF. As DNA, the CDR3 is TGTGCCAGCAGCTTCGGAGCTAGAGATACGCAGTATTTT.

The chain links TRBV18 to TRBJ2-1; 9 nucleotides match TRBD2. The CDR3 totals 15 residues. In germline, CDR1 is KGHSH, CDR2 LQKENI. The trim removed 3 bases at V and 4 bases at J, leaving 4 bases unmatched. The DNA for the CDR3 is TGTGCCAGCTCACCGACTAGCGGCGTATACAATGAGCAGTTCTTC. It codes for CASSPTSGVYNEQFF.

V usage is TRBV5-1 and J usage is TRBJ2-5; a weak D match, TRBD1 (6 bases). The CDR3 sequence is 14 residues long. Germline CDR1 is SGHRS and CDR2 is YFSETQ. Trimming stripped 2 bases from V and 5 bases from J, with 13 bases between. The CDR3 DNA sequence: TGCGCCAGCAGCTTCCAGGGGTTAAGGGAGACCCAGTACTTC. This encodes CASSFQGLRETQYF.

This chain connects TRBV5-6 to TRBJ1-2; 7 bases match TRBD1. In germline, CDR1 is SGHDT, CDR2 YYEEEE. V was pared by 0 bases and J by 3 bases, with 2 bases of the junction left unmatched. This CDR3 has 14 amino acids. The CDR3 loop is CASSLAQGYYGYTF. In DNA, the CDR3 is TGTGCCAGCAGCTTGGCACAGGGGTACTATGGCTACACCTTC. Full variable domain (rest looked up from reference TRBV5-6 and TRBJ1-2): DAGVTQSPTHLIKTRGQQVTLRCSPKSGHDTVSWYQQALGQGPQFIFQYYEEEERQRGNFPDRFSGHQFPNYSSELNVNALLLGDSALYLCASSLAQGYYGYTFGSGTRLTVV.

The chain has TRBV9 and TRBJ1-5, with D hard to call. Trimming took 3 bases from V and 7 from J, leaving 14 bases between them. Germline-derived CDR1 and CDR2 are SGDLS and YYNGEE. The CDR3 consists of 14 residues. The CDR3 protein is CASSGGEGRQPQHF. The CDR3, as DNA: TGTGCCAGCAGCGGGGGAGAGGGAAGACAGCCCCAGCATTTT.

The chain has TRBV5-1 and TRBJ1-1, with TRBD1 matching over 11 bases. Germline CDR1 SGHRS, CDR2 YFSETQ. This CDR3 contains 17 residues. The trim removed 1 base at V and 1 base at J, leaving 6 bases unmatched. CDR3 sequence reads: CASSLFGQGAGNTEAFF. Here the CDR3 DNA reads TGCGCCAGCAGCTTGTTCGGACAGGGGGCCGGGAACACTGAAGCTTTCTTT.

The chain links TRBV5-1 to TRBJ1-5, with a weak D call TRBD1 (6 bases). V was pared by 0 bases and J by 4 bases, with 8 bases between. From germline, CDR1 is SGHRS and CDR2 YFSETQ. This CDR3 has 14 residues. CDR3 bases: TGCGCCAGCAGCTTGGCCGGGACAAATCAGCCCCAGCATTTT. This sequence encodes CASSLAGTNQPQHF.

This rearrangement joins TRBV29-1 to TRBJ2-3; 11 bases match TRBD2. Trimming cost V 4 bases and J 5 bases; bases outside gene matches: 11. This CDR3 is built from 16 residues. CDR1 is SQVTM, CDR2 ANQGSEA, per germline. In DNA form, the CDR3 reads TGCAGCGTTGCGGTTTCTAGCGGGGGGCCGGGAGATACGCAGTATTTT. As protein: CSVAVSSGGPGDTQYF.

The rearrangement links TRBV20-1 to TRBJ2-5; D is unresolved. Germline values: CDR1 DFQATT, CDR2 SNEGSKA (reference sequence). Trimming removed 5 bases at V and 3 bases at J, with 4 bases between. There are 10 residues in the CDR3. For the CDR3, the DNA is TGCAGTGCTCGGAAAGAGACCCAGTACTTC. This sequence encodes CSARKETQYF.

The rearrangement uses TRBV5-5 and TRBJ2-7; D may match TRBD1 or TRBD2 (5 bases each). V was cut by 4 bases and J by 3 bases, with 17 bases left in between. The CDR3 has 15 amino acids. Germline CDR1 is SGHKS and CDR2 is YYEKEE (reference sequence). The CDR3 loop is CASSGGPDVGYEQYF. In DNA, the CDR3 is TGTGCCAGCAGCGGGGGTCCGGACGTGGGCTACGAGCAGTACTTC. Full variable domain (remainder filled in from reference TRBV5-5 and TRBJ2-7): DAGVTQSPTHLIKTRGQQVTLRCSPISGHKSVSWYQQVLGQGPQFIFQYYEKEERGRGNFPDRFSARQFPNYSSELNVNALLLGDSALYLCASSGGPDVGYEQYFGPGTRLTVT.

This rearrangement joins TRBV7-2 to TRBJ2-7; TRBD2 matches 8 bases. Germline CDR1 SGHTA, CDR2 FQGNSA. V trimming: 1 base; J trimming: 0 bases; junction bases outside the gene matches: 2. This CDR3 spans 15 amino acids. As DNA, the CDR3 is TGTGCCAGCAGCTTAGAGAGCGGGAGCTCCTACGAGCAGTACTTC. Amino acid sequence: CASSLESGSSYEQYF.

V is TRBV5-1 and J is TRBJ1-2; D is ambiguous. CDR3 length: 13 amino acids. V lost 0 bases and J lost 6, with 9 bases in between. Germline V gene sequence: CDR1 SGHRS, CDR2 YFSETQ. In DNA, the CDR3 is TGCGCCAGCAGCTTGGAAGGACGGAATGGCTACACCTTC. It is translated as CASSLEGRNGYTF. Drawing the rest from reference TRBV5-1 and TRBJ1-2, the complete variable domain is KAGVTQTPRYLIKTRGQQVTLSCSPISGHRSVSWYQQTPGQGLQFLFEYFSETQRNKGNFPGRFSGRQFSNSRSEMNVSTLELGDSALYLCASSLEGRNGYTFGSGTRLTVV.